The 5 T cell receptor beta chains listed next were all sequenced from one sample in a study of long-term antiretroviral therapy in people with HIV. Survey-level resolution applied to immunoSEQ assay v3.0. Method: immunoSEQ multiplex PCR; TCRdb's copy keeps in-frame clones and lacks some. The sample records about 25,000 clones, just over 85% being singletons. The material was unsorted PBMCs, obtained around 4.6 years after starting antiretroviral therapy. The source is a man younger than 40 with HIV.

This clone is a singleton in its sample. The V call is TRBV9, the J call TRBJ1-2; D perhaps matches TRBD1 (5 bases). The CDR3 contains 14 residues. Looked up from germline, CDR1 is SGDLS and CDR2 is YYNGEE. V gave up 6 bases and J gave up 6 bases, with 18 bases separating them. The CDR3 loop reads CASTVGGGDDGYTF. CDR3 coding DNA: TGTGCCAGCACCGTCGGCGGGGGGGACGATGGCTACACCTTC.

The chain is built from TRBV2 and TRBJ1-2, with 8 positions matching TRBD1. CDR1 SNHLY and CDR2 FYNNEI come from the germline V gene. This CDR3 has 13 residues. The junction had 11 bases not matched to a gene; V was cut back by 9 bases and J by 8 bases. As DNA, the CDR3 is TGTGCCAGTCGGACAGGGTCATCGGGAGGCTACACCTTC. Amino acids: CASRTGSSGGYTF.

The chain is built from TRBV5-8 and TRBJ2-5; a weak D match, TRBD1 (5 bases). Germline V gene data show CDR1 as SGHTS and CDR2 as YDEGEE. V lost 4 bases and J 1 base, leaving 8 bases between the germline ends. CDR3 size: 13 residues. The DNA for the CDR3 is TGTGCCAGCAGCGGACACCGCCAAGAGACCCAGTACTTC. It yields the protein CASSGHRQETQYF.

The chain is built from TRBV2 and TRBJ2-3; tentative D call: TRBD2 (5 bases). V was trimmed by 6 bases and J by 4 bases, leaving 14 bases between them. The CDR3 contains 14 residues. The germline gives CDR1 SNHLY, CDR2 FYNNEI. CDR3 DNA sequence: TGTGCCAGCAGGAGGGCCGGCCTGCCAGATACGCAGTATTTT. Translated, it gives CASRRAGLPDTQYF.

The gene calls are TRBV7-9 and TRBJ2-7, with D possibly being TRBD2 (6 bases). Deletions cut 4 bases from V and 3 bases from J, with 16 bases between. From germline, CDR1 is SEHNR and CDR2 FQNEAQ (reference sequence). There are 15 residues in the CDR3. For the CDR3, the DNA is TGTGCCAGCAGCTCCGGGACTCGAAACTACTACGAGCAGTACTTC. It is translated as CASSSGTRNYYEQYF. The whole variable domain, filled in from reference TRBV7-9 and TRBJ2-7, reads DTGVSQNPRHKITKRGQNVTFRCDPISEHNRLYWYRQTLGQGPEFLTYFQNEAQLEKSRLLSDRFSAERPKGSFSTLEIQRTEQGDSAMYLCASSSGTRNYYEQYFGPGTRLTVT.